This paragraph covers one T cell receptor (beta chain) sequence. Its antigen is not identified. Trimming pared 4 bases from V and 0 bases from J, leaving 14 bases between. This CDR3 comprises 16 residues. Germline loops: CDR1 MNHNS, CDR2 SASEGT. This sample stems from a study of graft-versus-host responses after intestinal transplantation. Study at large: Uniformly, recipients were administered anti-thymocyte globulin induction with subsequent tacrolimus and steroids for about 3 years.

Sequencing was performed with immunoSEQ multiplex PCR; in TCRdb, only in-frame clones are kept and a portion is missing. This sample has roughly 120,000 clones, with over 85% found just once. The chain couples TRBV6-1 to TRBJ2-3; D uncertain. This TCR was sampled from a human donor who received an intestinal transplant. The sample consisted of unstimulated CD4+ T cells sorted from spleen or lymph node cells, taken before intestinal transplant. CDR3 nucleotide sequence: TGTGCCAGCAGTGCCACGTTTTGGTCTAGCACAGATACGCAGTATTTT. It specifies CASSATFWSSTDTQYF.